This T cell receptor beta chain was profiled in a study of T cell responses to AZD1222 COVID-19 vaccine. Overall study findings and caveats: Nearly half of spike-specific TCRs reportedly go after variant regions that carry no mutations. At baseline, just a handful of AZD1222 recipients tested seropositive. No day 14 peak samples; only post-peak repertoires were characterized.

The CDR3 spans 15 residues. V lost 3 bases, J lost 0 bases, and 2 bases stayed unmatched. The V gene's germline CDR1 is SQVTM and CDR2 ANQGSEA. Method: immunoSEQ multiplex PCR; TCRdb's copy keeps in-frame clones and lacks some. This table holds approximately 85,000 clones, around 85% found once. Worth noting for this clone: Its target is unknown.

Sequenced material: peripheral blood, taken on day 0 of AZD1222 vaccination. This TCR derives from an adult in good health. This rearrangement joins TRBV29-1 to TRBJ2-1, with 10 bases identical to TRBD2. This CDR3 reads CSVESGRASYNEQFF. The CDR3 DNA reads TGCAGCGTTGAGAGCGGGAGGGCCTCCTACAATGAGCAGTTCTTC.